This T cell receptor (beta chain) was recorded in a study of T cells in Graves' hyperthyroidism and ophthalmopathy. Study-wide results and caveats: Median prediction lead before ophthalmopathy onset was 5.5 to 7 months with the model. Researchers found most expanded thyroid clonotypes above 0.001 in blood as well.

V lost 0 bases, J lost 0 bases, and 10 bases lay in between. The V gene's germline CDR1 is SGDLS and CDR2 YYNGEE. CDR3 length equals 16 residues. Uncontrolled infection, other autoimmune disease, pregnancy and lactation each barred patients from inclusion. Out of over 7.5 ml of fresh peripheral blood came the PBMCs. The CDR3 regions of TCR beta were amplified from RNA transcripts. TCR CDR3 regions were first amplified by RT-PCR with HTBI primers. Using its own MiXCR run on the multiplex PCR reads, TCRdb lists one record per CDR3 protein. The repertoire holds some 800,000 distinct CDR3 sequences, 35% to 45% seen once, with 8% to 9% in the top ten. This clonotype was observed a handful of times. The antigen is undetermined.

The TCR sequence derives from a man aged 18-30 years with Graves' hyperthyroidism. The material sequenced was blood. The chain carries TRBV9 and TRBJ1-3; no reliable D call. The CDR3 coding sequence is TGTGCCAGCAGCGTAGGGGGAGGTCTCTCTGGAAACACCATATATTTT. This sequence encodes CASSVGGGLSGNTIYF.